The TCR beta chain under discussion was sequenced for a study of beta chain features in type 1 diabetes. General study results and limits: A pattern of fewer insertions and more deletions at VDJ junctions was seen in type 1 diabetes patients. When Type 1 diabetes patients were examined, their TCRB CDR3s proved moderately but significantly shorter in all four CD4+ subsets.

Expressed TCRB transcripts were sequenced, since all the RNA that had been isolated was reverse transcribed. Some clones are missing from TCRdb's copy, which holds only in-frame ones; the method was immunoSEQ multiplex PCR. There are about 260,000 clones in the sample; 68% occur only once, and approximately 0.05% lies in the top ten. As to this clone: Antigen: not known.

Trimming removed 4 bases from V and 1 base from J; junction bases left unmatched: 7. The CDR3 runs to 16 residues. Germline V gene lookup returns CDR1 LNHNV and CDR2 YYDKDF (reference sequence). Material for sequencing was naive CD4+ T cells from blood. The gene calls are TRBV15 and TRBJ2-5; 9 nucleotides agree with TRBD2. The receptor was isolated from a man under 40 in good health. CDR3 nucleotides: TGTGCCACCAGCACACCAGCGGGAGGTTCCCAAGAGACCCAGTACTTC. This translates into CATSTPAGGSQETQYF.